Following are 16 T cell receptor beta chains from one sample sequenced in a study of T-cell memory formation after mild COVID-19. One entry per CDR3 protein results from TCRdb running MiXCR on the 5' RACE reads. The sample records 300,000 to 350,000 distinct CDR3 sequences, roughly a fifth being singletons. Material for sequencing was PBMCs or a T cell subset sorted from them (not recorded which). The receptors here all came from a man between 18 and 29 years old who had mild COVID-19 (a few samples of this study predate the infection). Cell type and time point are not known.

The chain couples TRBV5-1 to TRBJ1-2; D is ambiguous. Germline lookup yields CDR1 SGHRS and CDR2 YFSETQ. CDR3 length: 14 residues. The V and J ends lost 2 bases and 5 bases respectively, with 13 bases between them. CDR3 protein: CASSLFQEWYGYTF. Written as DNA, the CDR3 is TGCGCCAGCAGCTTATTCCAAGAATGGTATGGCTACACCTTC.

The rearrangement links TRBV6-2 or TRBV6-3 to TRBJ1-1; TRBD1 matches at 11 bases. Germline assignment: CDR1 MNHEY and CDR2 SVGEGT. V trimming: 2 bases; J trimming: 4 bases; junction bases outside the gene matches: 9. CDR3 length: 17 amino acids. CDR3 DNA sequence: TGTGCCAGCAGTTACAGAATGGACAGGGGGCTGAGCACTGAAGCTTTCTTT. This sequence encodes CASSYRMDRGLSTEAFF.

This clonotype came up a few times. The chain links TRBV7-9 to TRBJ1-3; 12 positions match TRBD1. With 5 bases clipped from V and 2 bases from J, the junction kept 4 bases outside the gene matches. CDR3 size: 16 residues. Germline V gives CDR1 SEHNR, CDR2 FQNEAQ (reference sequence). The CDR3 nucleotides are TGTGCCAGCAGCATCCGGGACAGGGGGCCTGGAAACACCATATATTTT. Translating gives CASSIRDRGPGNTIYF. Full variable domain (remainder filled in from reference TRBV7-9 and TRBJ1-3): DTGVSQNPRHKITKRGQNVTFRCDPISEHNRLYWYRQTLGQGPEFLTYFQNEAQLEKSRLLSDRFSAERPKGSFSTLEIQRTEQGDSAMYLCASSIRDRGPGNTIYFGEGSWLTVV.

V is TRBV11-2 and J is TRBJ1-2, with 7 bases fitting TRBD1. The J segment lost 8 bases and the V segment lost 5 bases, leaving 20 bases of the junction unmatched. This CDR3 has 17 amino acids. Germline CDR1 SGHAT, CDR2 FQNNGV. The CDR3 sequence: CASSPAGQALAGRGYTF. CDR3 in DNA: TGTGCCAGCAGCCCCGCCGGACAGGCCCTCGCGGGAAGGGGCTACACCTTC.

This chain connects TRBV7-2 to TRBJ1-2; D unclear. The CDR3 spans 12 residues. Germline V CDR1 and CDR2: SGHTA, FQGNSA. With 8 bases removed from V and 3 bases from J, the gap between germline ends came to 10 bases. The CDR3 protein is CASCPRDYGYTF. DNA of the CDR3: TGTGCCAGCTGCCCCCGCGACTATGGCTACACCTTC.

This clonotype was found a few times. This chain uses TRBV3-1 with TRBJ2-7, with TRBD1 matching over 10 bases. With 4 bases clipped from V and 5 bases from J, the junction kept 5 bases outside the gene matches. There are 14 residues in the CDR3. CDR1 LGHDT and CDR2 YNNKEL come from the germline V gene (reference sequence). Here the CDR3 reads CASSPLTGGDEQYF. CDR3 in DNA: TGTGCCAGCAGCCCTTTGACAGGGGGCGACGAGCAGTACTTC.

The gene calls are TRBV24-1 and TRBJ2-5; weak D call: TRBD1 (6 bases). Trimming removed 4 bases from V and 5 bases from J, with 16 bases in between. CDR3 length: 15 amino acids. Germline V CDR1 and CDR2: KGHDR, SFDVKD. The CDR3 reads CATSDPVTGQETQYF. In DNA form, the CDR3 reads TGTGCCACCAGTGACCCCGTTACAGGGCAGGAGACCCAGTACTTC.

In its sample, this clonotype was seen a few times. The chain has TRBV7-9 and TRBJ2-7; the D gene is possibly TRBD1 (5 bases). Germline CDR1 reads SEHNR; CDR2 reads FQNEAQ (reference sequence). V dropped 3 bases and J dropped 4 bases, with 13 bases sitting between them. This CDR3 is 14 amino acids long. This CDR3 reads CASSLPGYRYEQYF. The CDR3 DNA reads as TGTGCCAGCAGCTTGCCAGGGTATCGATACGAGCAGTACTTC. Together with reference TRBV7-9 and TRBJ2-7, the CDR3 gives the full variable domain: DTGVSQNPRHKITKRGQNVTFRCDPISEHNRLYWYRQTLGQGPEFLTYFQNEAQLEKSRLLSDRFSAERPKGSFSTLEIQRTEQGDSAMYLCASSLPGYRYEQYFGPGTRLTVT.

The CDR3 sequence is CASGRGGNEQFF. The CDR3 DNA reads as TGCGCCAGCGGCCGGGGGGGTAATGAGCAGTTCTTC. The chain links TRBV5-1 to TRBJ2-1, with 8 bases matching TRBD2. V trimming: 7 bases; J trimming: 7 bases; junction bases outside the gene matches: 4. The CDR3 runs to 12 residues. The germline CDR1 and CDR2 sequences are SGHRS and YFSETQ.

This rearrangement joins TRBV6-1 to TRBJ1-6, with 10 bases identical to TRBD1. The CDR3 extends over 15 amino acids. The germline CDR1 and CDR2 sequences are MNHNS and SASEGT. V was clipped by 5 bases and J by 6 bases; unmatched bases: 4. CDR3 protein: CASSKTGGSNSPLHF. CDR3 bases: TGTGCCAGCAGTAAGACAGGGGGCAGTAATTCACCCCTCCACTTT.

This clonotype was recorded once. The rearrangement links TRBV7-2 to TRBJ2-6, with no clear D. V gave up 2 bases and J gave up 5 bases, with 7 bases separating them. The CDR3 extends over 14 amino acids. Germline CDR1 and CDR2: SGHTA and FQGNSA. Written as DNA, the CDR3 is TGTGCCAGCAGCTTAACCGGGCGGGCCAACGTCCTGACTTTC. Residues: CASSLTGRANVLTF.

This clonotype was seen a handful of times. J is TRBJ2-3 and V is TRBV5-6, with 8 bases matching TRBD2. The germline gives CDR1 SGHDT, CDR2 YYEEEE. V trimming: 3 bases; J trimming: 5 bases; junction bases outside the gene matches: 8. The CDR3 extends over 15 amino acids. CDR3 in DNA: TGTGCCAGCAGCTCAGCGGGAGCCCTGGGAGATACGCAGTATTTT. Protein product: CASSSAGALGDTQYF.

This clonotype was counted between two and nine times. This chain uses TRBV6-5 with TRBJ1-2; 7 positions agree with TRBD1. Trimming took 2 bases from V and 6 from J; bases not matched to a gene: 6. The germline gives CDR1 MNHEY, CDR2 SVGAGI. The CDR3 consists of 14 residues. The CDR3 protein is CASSYARGSHGYTF. The CDR3, as DNA: TGTGCCAGCAGTTACGCCAGGGGGAGCCATGGCTACACCTTC.

This clonotype was seen a few times. The chain recombines TRBV6-2 or TRBV6-3 with TRBJ2-2; D is ambiguous. Germline V gene sequence: CDR1 MNHEY, CDR2 SVGEGT. Trimming removed 6 bases from V and 4 bases from J, with 21 bases in between. CDR3 length equals 17 residues. CDR3: CASSQKAFSYRTGELFF. In nucleotides, the CDR3 is TGTGCCAGCAGCCAGAAGGCGTTCTCATACCGCACCGGGGAGCTGTTTTTT.

The chain employs TRBV6-6 and TRBJ2-7; 7 bases fit TRBD1. Unmatched junction bases numbered 14, after V lost 7 bases and J lost 5 bases. The germline gives CDR1 MNHNY, CDR2 SVGAGI (reference sequence). There are 15 residues in the CDR3. CDR3 nucleotides: TGTGCCAGCAAAGGTATTGCAGGGGGTCGCCACGAGCAGTACTTC. Translation: CASKGIAGGRHEQYF.

V and J are TRBV20-1 and TRBJ1-3, with TRBD1 matching over 7 bases. The ends lost 5 bases at V and 0 bases at J; junction bases unmatched: 4. The CDR3 runs 14 residues. The germline V gene encodes CDR1 DFQATT and CDR2 SNEGSKA (reference sequence). In nucleotides, the CDR3 is TGCAGTGCTTACGGGACAGCCTCTGGAAACACCATATATTTT. Amino acid sequence: CSAYGTASGNTIYF.